This T cell receptor (beta chain) was retrieved from a study of quantifying T cell responses using KT2 cells. Study as a whole: RNA was reverse transcribed with TCR alpha and beta constant-region primers. The T4 ligation step was estimated to exceed 8.5% efficiency under optimum conditions. Whole-study results and caveats: KT2 sequence counts showed saturation when very many KT2 cells were spiked in.

V lost 4 bases, J lost 0 bases, and 16 bases lay in between. CDR3 length: 16 amino acids. Germline CDR1 is SGDLS and CDR2 is YYNGEE. KT2, a clone with a known TCR, was spiked into unfractionated PBMC. An oligo carrying a UMI was ligated to the cDNA 3' end. An equimolar mix of RC1.1 and RC1.2 primed the beta chain across TRBC1 and TRBC2. TCRdb itself ran the UMI-ligation and nested PCR reads through MiXCR, one entry per CDR3 protein. The sample lists roughly 50,000 distinct CDR3 sequences; over 9% were seen once. This clonotype came up a few times. What it recognizes is unknown. The receptor was isolated from a human donor. This chain links TRBV9 with TRBJ1-2, with D possibly TRBD1 on 5 matching bases. The sequenced sample consisted of PBMCs spiked with cells of the T cell clone KT2. CDR3 sequence: CASSPRVGGANYGYTF. The CDR3 nucleotides are TGTGCCAGCAGCCCCAGGGTCGGGGGAGCTAACTATGGCTACACCTTC.